These 8 T cell receptor beta chains came from one sample sequenced in a study of cytomegalovirus exposure and HLA in healthy donors. Researchers ran the PCR with 60 Vbeta and 13 Jbeta primers. This table comes from immunoSEQ multiplex PCR, and its TCRdb copy is limited to in-frame clones, with some not included. The sample yields about 100,000 clones, roughly 72% seen once. Sequenced material: PBMCs. The receptors shown here come from a woman between 18 and 29 years old in good health and CMV-seropositive.

In this sample, this clone turned up a few times. V usage is TRBV28 and J usage is TRBJ2-1, with 10 nucleotides matching TRBD2. After removal of 5 bases from V and 5 bases from J, the junction contained 6 bases not matched to a gene. The germline V gene encodes CDR1 MDHEN and CDR2 SYDVKM. The CDR3 totals 15 residues. The CDR3: CASSRASGRNNEQFF. For the CDR3, the DNA is TGTGCCAGCAGTCGAGCTAGCGGGAGAAACAATGAGCAGTTCTTC.

This sequence joins TRBV30 and TRBJ2-7; 8 bases are a match to TRBD2. The germline gives CDR1 GTSNPN, CDR2 SVGIG (reference sequence). The CDR3 spans 13 residues. J was trimmed by 6 bases and V by 2 bases; bases with no gene match: 6. In nucleotides, the CDR3 is TGTGCCTGGAGTTTCGACGGGAGGGGCGAGCAGTACTTC. Protein product: CAWSFDGRGEQYF.

The J gene is TRBJ1-5, the V gene TRBV6-1, with D hard to call. CDR1 is MNHNS, CDR2 SASEGT, per germline. This CDR3 comprises 18 residues. The V end was cut by 2 bases, the J end by 0 bases, with 17 bases between. The CDR3 region is CASSENPGGIYSNQPQHF. In nucleotides, the CDR3 is TGTGCCAGCAGTGAAAACCCCGGTGGTATATATAGCAATCAGCCCCAGCATTTT.

This chain joins TRBV5-6 and TRBJ2-7; 12 nucleotides line up with TRBD2. Germline assignment: CDR1 SGHDT and CDR2 YYEEEE. CDR3 length: 17 residues. Trimming took 0 bases from V and 5 from J; bases not matched to a gene: 9. The CDR3 DNA reads TGTGCCAGCAGCTTGGTCGGGTCTAGCGGGAGGGGGGACGAGCAGTACTTC. Its protein is CASSLVGSSGRGDEQYF.

This clone was detected a few times. V usage is TRBV6-1 and J usage is TRBJ1-1, with 7 bases identical to TRBD1. The CDR3 covers 15 residues. The V gene's germline CDR1 is MNHNS and CDR2 SASEGT. V shed 6 bases, J shed 0 bases, and the junction held 7 bases outside the gene matches. The DNA for the CDR3 is TGTGCCAGCAGCGCTGACAGGGCCCTGAACACTGAAGCTTTCTTT. The encoded protein is CASSADRALNTEAFF.

The V call is TRBV4-1, the J call TRBJ1-6; D is ambiguous. The CDR3 is made up of 17 amino acids. Germline V lookup: CDR1 MGHRA, CDR2 YSYEKL. V was shortened by 0 bases and J by 1 base, with 10 bases between the two germline ends. Here the CDR3 DNA reads TGCGCCAGCAGCCAAGATGGGTCGGGTTCCTATAATTCACCCCTCCACTTT. Translation gives CASSQDGSGSYNSPLHF.

The V and J genes are TRBV7-3 and TRBJ2-3, with D unresolved. Germline CDR1 is SGHTA and CDR2 is FQGTGA. Trimming took 2 bases from V and 3 from J, leaving 6 bases between them. The CDR3 extends over 13 amino acids. This CDR3 is CASSLARTDTQYF. CDR3 nucleotides: TGTGCCAGCAGCTTAGCGCGGACAGATACGCAGTATTTT.

This rearrangement joins TRBV25-1 to TRBJ2-5, with 8 bases that match TRBD2. Germline V gene data show CDR1 as MGHDK and CDR2 as SYGVNS. V gave up 0 bases and J gave up 1 base; unmatched junction bases: 7. The CDR3 totals 17 residues. CDR3 loop: CASSEYGLAGTQETQYF. Here the CDR3 DNA reads TGTGCCAGCAGTGAATACGGCCTAGCGGGCACCCAAGAGACCCAGTACTTC.